Below are 27 T cell receptor beta chains sequenced from a single sample in a study of blood T cell repertoires in COVID-19. Sequencing was performed with immunoSEQ multiplex PCR; in TCRdb, only in-frame clones are kept and a portion is missing. The profile shows some 89,000 clones, about nine tenths of them singletons. The sequenced sample consisted of peripheral blood. The receptors were gathered from a man aged 45-60 years with acute or convalescent COVID-19.

The chain couples TRBV9 to TRBJ2-3; D unclear. Trimming pared 3 bases from V and 2 bases from J, leaving 7 bases between. The CDR3 contains 13 residues. In germline, CDR1 is SGDLS, CDR2 YYNGEE. The CDR3 reads CASSEIATDTQYF. The CDR3 DNA follows: TGTGCCAGCAGCGAGATAGCCACAGATACGCAGTATTTT.

The rearrangement joins TRBV11-2 to TRBJ2-2; no clear D. CDR1 and CDR2 from the germline V gene are SGHAT and FQNNGV. V was cut by 1 base and J by 6 bases, with 12 bases left in between. The CDR3 spans 15 residues. CDR3 nucleotides: TGTGCCAGCAGCTTAGCTAGATACGAAGCCGGGGAGCTGTTTTTT. Encoded protein: CASSLARYEAGELFF.

The rearrangement joins TRBV9 to TRBJ2-3; 7 bases line up with TRBD2. The ends lost 4 bases at V and 1 base at J; junction bases unmatched: 9. Germline CDR1 is SGDLS and CDR2 is YYNGEE. CDR3 size: 16 residues. The CDR3 DNA follows: TGTGCCAGCAGCCGCGGGGGAGCGGGCCGCACAGATACGCAGTATTTT. Translating gives CASSRGGAGRTDTQYF.

This chain links TRBV19 with TRBJ2-7; 7 bases are a match to TRBD2. This CDR3 is 14 amino acids long. Germline V gene sequence: CDR1 LNHDA, CDR2 SQIVND (reference sequence). Trimming removed 2 bases from V and 9 bases from J; junction bases left unmatched: 10. The CDR3 DNA reads as TGTGCCAGTAGTATATACGGCGGGAGTGGAGGGCAGTACTTC. This encodes CASSIYGGSGGQYF.

The CDR3 DNA reads as TGTGCCAGCAGCGGAGAAGAAGGAGATACGCAGTATTTT. It yields the protein CASSGEEGDTQYF. The chain is built from TRBV2 and TRBJ2-3, with D unresolved. This CDR3 region has 13 residues. CDR1 is SNHLY, CDR2 FYNNEI, per germline. Trimming took off 6 bases at V and 5 bases at J, with 12 bases between the two ends. The whole variable domain, filled in from reference TRBV2 and TRBJ2-3, reads EPEVTQTPSHQVTQMGQEVILRCVPISNHLYFYWYRQILGQKVEFLVSFYNNEISEKSEIFDDQFSVERPDGSNFTLKIRSTKLEDSAMYFCASSGEEGDTQYFGPGTRLTVL.

This chain connects TRBV19 to TRBJ2-3, with 10 nucleotides matching TRBD1. The CDR3 has 16 amino acids. The germline CDR1 and CDR2 sequences are LNHDA and SQIVND (reference sequence). Germline trimming cut 10 bases from V and 5 bases from J; bases unmatched to any gene: 15. In DNA form, the CDR3 reads TGTGCCACCTCACCCCTGCCGGGACAGGGGATAGATACGCAGTATTTT. It specifies CATSPLPGQGIDTQYF.

The chain is built from TRBV19 and TRBJ2-7; 7 nucleotides match TRBD1. Germline V CDR1 and CDR2: LNHDA, SQIVND (reference sequence). This CDR3 is built from 14 residues. V was clipped by 2 bases and J by 4 bases; unmatched bases: 5. CDR3 DNA: TGTGCCAGTAGTATACGGGCAGGGGGTTACGAGCAGTACTTC. Translated: CASSIRAGGYEQYF.

The rearrangement joins TRBV6-5 to TRBJ1-6; weak D call: TRBD1 (5 bases). V dropped 8 bases and J dropped 5 bases, with 13 bases sitting between them. The germline V gene has CDR1 MNHEY and CDR2 SVGAGI. CDR3 length: 14 residues. The CDR3 protein is CASRGGPNNSPLHF. The CDR3 nucleotides read TGTGCCAGCCGCGGGGGACCGAATAATTCACCCCTCCACTTT.

The genes are TRBV24-1 and TRBJ2-5; 9 nucleotides line up with TRBD1. Trimming took 0 bases from V and 4 from J; bases not matched to a gene: 5. CDR1 is KGHDR and CDR2 is SFDVKD in the germline V gene. The CDR3 contains 16 residues. The CDR3 nucleotides read TGTGCCACCAGTGATTTGCACAGGGGGCTCGTAGAGACCCAGTACTTC. Translating it yields CATSDLHRGLVETQYF.

This clone was picked up a small number of times. The chain joins TRBV27 to TRBJ1-2; D possibly corresponds to TRBD1 (6 bases). The length of the CDR3 is 15 residues. Germline CDR1 MNHEY, CDR2 SMNVEV (reference sequence). Deletions cut 3 bases from V and 2 bases from J, with 13 bases between. For the CDR3, the DNA is TGTGCCAGCAGTTTTCGCTCAACAGGGAACTATGGCTACACCTTC. Translated: CASSFRSTGNYGYTF.

The DNA of the CDR3 is TGTGCCAGCGGGGCCCAGGGCAGGACCGGGGAGCTGTTTTTT. This gives the protein CASGAQGRTGELFF. The chain combines TRBV6-5 with TRBJ2-2; D is possibly TRBD1 (5 bases). Germline values: CDR1 MNHEY, CDR2 SVGAGI. CDR3 size: 14 residues. V lost 8 bases and J 5 bases, leaving 15 bases between the germline ends.

CDR3 in DNA: TGTGCCAGCAGTTGGGCGGGGTCAGCAACTAATGAAAAACTGTTTTTT. This gives the protein CASSWAGSATNEKLFF. The chain joins TRBV28 to TRBJ1-4; unclear D gene. Germline assignment: CDR1 MDHEN and CDR2 SYDVKM. Trimming took 4 bases from V and 0 from J, leaving 12 bases between them. The CDR3 covers 16 residues.

The rearrangement joins TRBV6-6 to TRBJ2-7, with D hard to call. Trimming stripped 8 bases from V and 0 bases from J, with 11 bases between. Germline CDR1 and CDR2: MNHNY and SVGAGI (reference sequence). This CDR3 region has 13 residues. The CDR3: CASSTDGSYEQYV. The CDR3 coding sequence is TGTGCCAGCTCCACAGATGGCTCCTACGAGCAGTACGTC.

This clone was detected only once. This rearrangement joins TRBV28 to TRBJ2-3; 7 bases are shared with TRBD2. Germline-derived CDR1 and CDR2 are MDHEN and SYDVKM. V was pared by 7 bases and J by 4 bases, with 17 bases of the junction left unmatched. This CDR3 has 17 residues. CDR3 coding DNA: TGTGCCAGCAACCCCGCCTTCAGGGCAGGGAGGGCAGATACGCAGTATTTT. Residues: CASNPAFRAGRADTQYF.

This clone was seen only once. This rearrangement joins TRBV6-1 to TRBJ2-7; TRBD2 aligns across 11 bases. The V gene's germline CDR1 is MNHNS and CDR2 SASEGT. Trimming removed 4 bases from V and 7 bases from J; junction bases left unmatched: 12. The CDR3 runs to 16 residues. The CDR3 loop is CASSVLAGGPLVEQYF. DNA for the CDR3: TGTGCCAGCAGTGTTTTAGCGGGAGGGCCCCTAGTTGAGCAGTACTTC.

V is TRBV4-3 and J is TRBJ2-3, with 10 bases matching TRBD2. V shed 5 bases, J shed 3 bases, and the junction held 11 bases outside the gene matches. The CDR3 loop spans 17 amino acids. CDR1 LGHNA and CDR2 YSLEER come from the germline V gene. CDR3 loop: CASSSYLSGGATDTQYF. The CDR3 nucleotides read TGCGCCAGCAGCTCTTATCTGAGCGGGGGGGCGACAGATACGCAGTATTTT.

The genes are TRBV7-2 and TRBJ1-3, with TRBD1 identical over 9 bases. Per the germline V gene, CDR1 is SGHTA and CDR2 is FQGNSA. CDR3 length equals 17 residues. J was trimmed by 2 bases and V by 4 bases; bases with no gene match: 9. CDR3 region: CASSYLAGTGPGNTIYF. In nucleotides, the CDR3 is TGTGCCAGCAGCTATCTTGCCGGGACAGGGCCTGGAAACACCATATATTTT.

The V call is TRBV7-9, the J call TRBJ2-3; the D gene is possibly TRBD2 (5 bases). Trimming stripped 2 bases from V and 1 base from J, with 16 bases between. From germline, CDR1 is SEHNR and CDR2 FQNEAQ (reference sequence). The length of the CDR3 is 17 residues. The CDR3 region has the DNA TGTGCCAGCAGCTTACCCGGACTGTCACCCCGCACAGATACGCAGTATTTT. Its protein product is CASSLPGLSPRTDTQYF.

The chain recombines TRBV12-3 or TRBV12-4 with TRBJ1-1, with D unresolved. V lost 1 base and J lost 11, with 11 bases in between. This CDR3 has 12 residues. CDR3 DNA: TGTGCCAGCAGTTTAGGCGGGGAATGGGCTTTCTTT. Translating it yields CASSLGGEWAFF.

This chain joins TRBV2 and TRBJ1-3; D is possibly TRBD1 (6 bases). With 1 base removed from V and 7 bases from J, the gap between germline ends came to 14 bases. The germline V gene has CDR1 SNHLY and CDR2 FYNNEI. This CDR3 is 15 amino acids long. The CDR3 here is CASSEGIGGENTIYF. CDR3 coding DNA: TGTGCCAGCAGTGAAGGAATAGGGGGAGAGAACACCATATATTTT.

The chain combines TRBV7-9 with TRBJ1-1; D is perhaps TRBD1 (5 bases). Germline CDR1 reads SEHNR; CDR2 reads FQNEAQ (reference sequence). There are 13 residues in the CDR3. The germline V and J ends were trimmed by 6 bases and 1 base, with 9 bases remaining between them. CDR3 in DNA: TGTGCCAGCAGACTCACAGGGAACACTGAAGCTTTCTTT. This translates into CASRLTGNTEAFF.

CDR3 nucleotides: TGTGCCAGCAGTAGGGACACCTACCAAGAGACCCAGTACTTC. This codes for CASSRDTYQETQYF. V usage is TRBV2 and J usage is TRBJ2-5; the D gene is possibly TRBD1 (6 bases). CDR1 and CDR2 from the germline V gene are SNHLY and FYNNEI. Trimming took 5 bases from V and 0 from J, leaving 10 bases between them. The CDR3 length is 14 residues. Based on the CDR3 plus reference TRBV2 and TRBJ2-5, the full variable domain is EPEVTQTPSHQVTQMGQEVILRCVPISNHLYFYWYRQILGQKVEFLVSFYNNEISEKSEIFDDQFSVERPDGSNFTLKIRSTKLEDSAMYFCASSRDTYQETQYFGPGTRLLVL.

CDR3 amino acids: CASREGAVNEKLFF. CDR3 bases: TGCGCCAGCAGAGAGGGGGCGGTTAATGAAAAACTGTTTTTT. The gene calls are TRBV5-1 and TRBJ1-4, with 7 bases lining up with TRBD1. The germline V gene has CDR1 SGHRS and CDR2 YFSETQ. This CDR3 comprises 14 residues. After removal of 5 bases from V and 4 bases from J, the junction contained 5 bases not matched to a gene.

The chain recombines TRBV5-5 with TRBJ1-5; 9 bases align to TRBD1. The ends lost 0 bases at V and 7 bases at J; junction bases unmatched: 5. This CDR3 is built from 15 residues. Germline V gene sequence: CDR1 SGHKS, CDR2 YYEKEE (reference sequence). The CDR3 reads CASSLAPQGAQPQHF. In nucleotides, the CDR3 is TGTGCCAGCAGCTTGGCCCCACAGGGGGCCCAGCCCCAGCATTTT.

The chain couples TRBV19 to TRBJ1-5; TRBD1 aligns across 7 bases. This CDR3 has 15 residues. Germline V lookup: CDR1 LNHDA, CDR2 SQIVND (reference sequence). V lost 6 bases, J lost 3 bases, and 8 bases stayed unmatched. CDR3: CASRLGTAFNQPQHF. The DNA of the CDR3 is TGTGCCAGTAGGCTTGGGACAGCCTTCAATCAGCCCCAGCATTTT.

This clone showed up just once. V gene TRBV5-1 combines with J gene TRBJ2-5; perhaps TRBD1 as D (6 bases). The CDR3 is 15 residues long. Germline CDR1 SGHRS, CDR2 YFSETQ. Trimming removed 0 bases at V and 6 bases at J, with 15 bases between. The CDR3 spells CASSLEGQPQQTQYF. CDR3 sequence (DNA): TGCGCCAGCAGCTTGGAAGGACAGCCTCAACAGACCCAGTACTTC.

The V gene is TRBV19, the J gene TRBJ2-6, with 10 nucleotides matching TRBD1. Unmatched junction bases numbered 5, after V lost 5 bases and J lost 1 base. CDR1 LNHDA and CDR2 SQIVND come from the germline V gene (reference sequence). The CDR3 sequence is 17 residues long. CDR3 DNA: TGTGCCAGTAGTTTTGGACAGGGGGTTTCTGGGGCCAACGTCCTGACTTTC. Residues: CASSFGQGVSGANVLTF.